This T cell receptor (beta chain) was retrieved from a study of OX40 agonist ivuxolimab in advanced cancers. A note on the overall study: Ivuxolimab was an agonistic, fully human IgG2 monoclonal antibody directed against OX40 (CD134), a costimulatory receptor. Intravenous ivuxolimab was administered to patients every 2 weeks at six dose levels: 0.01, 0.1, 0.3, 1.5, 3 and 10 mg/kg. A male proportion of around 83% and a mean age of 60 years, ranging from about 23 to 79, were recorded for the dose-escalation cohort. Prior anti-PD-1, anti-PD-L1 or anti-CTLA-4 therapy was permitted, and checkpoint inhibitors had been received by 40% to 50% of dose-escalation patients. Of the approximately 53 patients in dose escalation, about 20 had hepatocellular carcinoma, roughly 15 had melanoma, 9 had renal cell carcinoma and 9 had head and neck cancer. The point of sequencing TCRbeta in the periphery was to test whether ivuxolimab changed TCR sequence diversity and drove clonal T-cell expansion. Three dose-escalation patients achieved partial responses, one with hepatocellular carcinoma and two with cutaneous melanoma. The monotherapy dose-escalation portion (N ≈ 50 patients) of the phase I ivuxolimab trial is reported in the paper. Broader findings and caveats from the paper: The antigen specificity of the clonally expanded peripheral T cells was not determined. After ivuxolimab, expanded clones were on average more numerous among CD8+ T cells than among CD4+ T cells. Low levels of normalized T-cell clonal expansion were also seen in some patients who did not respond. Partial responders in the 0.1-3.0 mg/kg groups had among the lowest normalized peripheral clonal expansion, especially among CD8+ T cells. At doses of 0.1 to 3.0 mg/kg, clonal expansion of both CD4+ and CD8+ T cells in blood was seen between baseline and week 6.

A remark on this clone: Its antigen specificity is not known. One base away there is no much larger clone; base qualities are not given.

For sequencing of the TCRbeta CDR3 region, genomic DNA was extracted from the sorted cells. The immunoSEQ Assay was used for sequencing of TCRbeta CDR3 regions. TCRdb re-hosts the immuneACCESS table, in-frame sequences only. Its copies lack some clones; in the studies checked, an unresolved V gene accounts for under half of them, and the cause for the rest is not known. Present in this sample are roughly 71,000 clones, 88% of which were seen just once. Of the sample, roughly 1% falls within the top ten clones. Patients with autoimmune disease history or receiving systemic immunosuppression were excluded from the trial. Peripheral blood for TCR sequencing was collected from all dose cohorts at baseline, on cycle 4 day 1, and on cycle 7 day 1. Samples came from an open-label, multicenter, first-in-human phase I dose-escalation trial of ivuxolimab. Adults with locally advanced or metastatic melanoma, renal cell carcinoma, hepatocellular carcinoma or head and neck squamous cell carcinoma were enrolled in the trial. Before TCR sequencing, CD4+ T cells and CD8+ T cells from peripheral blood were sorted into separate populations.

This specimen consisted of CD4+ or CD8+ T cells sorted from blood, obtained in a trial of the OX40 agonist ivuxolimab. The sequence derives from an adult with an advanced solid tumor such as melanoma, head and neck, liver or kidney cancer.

The DNA is as follows: TGTGCCAGCAGTTGGGGAAGCATAGGAGGCAAAAACATTCAGTACTTC. This translates into CASSWGSIGGKNIQYF. The chain employs TRBV6-5 and TRBJ2-4, with TRBD2 perhaps the D gene, on 5 matching bases. The V and J ends are trimmed by 4 bases and 3 bases, leaving 16 bases between them. CDR1 is given as MNHEY and CDR2 as SVGAGI, both from the germline V gene. The cysteine opens and the phenylalanine closes a CDR3 of 16 amino acids. Only the CDR3 part of the read is kept: 48 bases, read in frame from the first base.